The 25 T cell receptor beta chains listed next were all sequenced from one sample in a study of response to subunit inactivated influenza vaccine (dated by TCRdb to about 2018). The library came from RT-PCR. Instrument on record: Illumina HiSeq 2500. TCRdb ran its own pipeline on the public reads, namely fastp trimming at Q25 and MiXCR clone calling, and kept in-frame beta chains. CDR3 protein sequences are deduplicated, and each keeps its most common genes and DNA. The sample yields about 240,000 distinct CDR3 sequences; 10% to 15% were counted once. Over 6.5% of the sample lies in the top ten. The material sequenced was non-naive T cells sorted from PBMCs, taken 14 to 15 days before vaccination. This specimen's cell subset or site label, interpreted: memory T cell fraction. The receptors here all came from a man aged 50 to 60 who received an inactivated influenza vaccine. Donor details come from another sample of the same person, matched by shared clones.

This clonotype was seen ten or more times. This chain links TRBV18 with TRBJ1-1; D gene uncertain. Trimming pared 1 base from V and 1 base from J, leaving 10 bases between. The CDR3 runs to 15 residues. The germline CDR1 and CDR2 sequences are KGHSH and LQKENI. CDR3 loop: CASSPLARPNTEAFF. As DNA, the CDR3 is TGTGCCAGCTCACCACTAGCCAGACCGAACACTGAAGCTTTCTTT.

The sample holds a few counts of this clonotype. V usage is TRBV20-1 and J usage is TRBJ2-3; D is uncertain. This CDR3 has 12 amino acids. Germline CDR1 DFQATT, CDR2 SNEGSKA (reference sequence). CDR3 sequence: CACRLGTDTQYF. Written as DNA, the CDR3 is TGCGCCTGTAGGCTAGGCACAGATACGCAGTATTTT.

This clonotype was observed a few times. The chain joins TRBV4-3 to TRBJ1-2; D call uncertain. The CDR3 is 16 amino acids. Germline V CDR1 and CDR2: LGHNA, YSLEER. The V end lost 0 bases, the J end lost 3 bases, and 14 bases lay between the germline ends. The chain's CDR3 is CASSQDGTLLDYGYTF. The CDR3 nucleotides are TGCGCCAGCAGCCAAGACGGCACTCTTCTCGACTATGGCTACACCTTC.

The V and J genes are TRBV12-3 or TRBV12-4 and TRBJ1-4, with 7 positions matching TRBD1. J was trimmed by 3 bases and V by 5 bases; bases with no gene match: 3. CDR3 length: 14 amino acids. The CDR3 region has the DNA TGTGCCAGCAGTCGGACAGGCCCTAATGAAAAACTGTTTTTT. Translation gives CASSRTGPNEKLFF.

This clonotype was detected a few times. This sequence joins TRBV28 and TRBJ2-7, with TRBD2 matching over 8 bases. Germline V gene lookup returns CDR1 MDHEN and CDR2 SYDVKM. V shed 9 bases, J shed 2 bases, and the junction held 9 bases outside the gene matches. This CDR3 has 14 amino acids. CDR3 sequence (DNA): TGTGCCAGTTTTGGACTAGCCGGGCCCTACGAGCAGTACTTC. It encodes CASFGLAGPYEQYF.

This chain joins TRBV4-1 and TRBJ2-3; D not resolved. V lost 2 bases to trimming and J lost 0 bases, with 9 bases between them. Germline assignment: CDR1 MGHRA and CDR2 YSYEKL. The CDR3 contains 15 residues. This CDR3 is CASSQRAGSTDTQYF. The CDR3 bases are TGCGCCAGCAGCCAACGGGCTGGTAGCACAGATACGCAGTATTTT.

The V and J genes are TRBV7-8 and TRBJ2-7, with D uncertain. Looked up from germline, CDR1 is SGHVS and CDR2 is FQNEAQ. This CDR3 region has 17 residues. The V end lost 1 base, the J end lost 2 bases, and 18 bases lay between the germline ends. This CDR3 is CASSLGSGVGSTYEQYF. In DNA form, the CDR3 reads TGTGCCAGCAGCTTAGGTAGTGGGGTGGGCAGCACCTACGAGCAGTACTTC.

The rearrangement links TRBV10-3 to TRBJ2-6; D is undetermined. Trimming stripped 8 bases from V and 2 bases from J, with 4 bases between. This CDR3 spans 12 amino acids. Germline-derived CDR1 and CDR2 are ENHRY and SYGVKD. The CDR3 sequence: CAIGAGANVLTF. The CDR3 DNA reads TGTGCCATCGGCGCTGGGGCCAACGTCCTGACTTTC.

The J gene is TRBJ2-1, the V gene TRBV5-5, with D unclear. The germline CDR1 and CDR2 sequences are SGHKS and YYEKEE (reference sequence). The CDR3 runs 14 residues. Trimming pared 1 base from V and 4 bases from J, leaving 9 bases between. The CDR3 reads CASSLRQSYNEQFF. DNA of the CDR3: TGTGCCAGCAGCTTGCGTCAGTCATACAATGAGCAGTTCTTC. Based on the CDR3 plus reference TRBV5-5 and TRBJ2-1, the full variable domain is DAGVTQSPTHLIKTRGQQVTLRCSPISGHKSVSWYQQVLGQGPQFIFQYYEKEERGRGNFPDRFSARQFPNYSSELNVNALLLGDSALYLCASSLRQSYNEQFFGPGTRLTVL.

The table lists this clonotype with many counts. The rearrangement joins TRBV28 to TRBJ2-4; D might be TRBD1 or TRBD2, each matching 5 bases. V was shortened by 6 bases and J by 7 bases, with 16 bases between the two germline ends. Germline V gives CDR1 MDHEN, CDR2 SYDVKM. This CDR3 contains 14 residues. CDR3 coding DNA: TGTGCCAGCAGCCCCGGGACCCGAGGGAACATTCAGTACTTC. Translation: CASSPGTRGNIQYF.

The V and J genes are TRBV4-3 and TRBJ1-5; D possibly corresponds to TRBD1 (5 bases). CDR1 is LGHNA and CDR2 is YSLEER in the germline V gene. V dropped 2 bases and J dropped 4 bases, with 12 bases sitting between them. This CDR3 is built from 15 residues. The CDR3 here is CASSQSGGGNQPQHF. DNA for the CDR3: TGCGCCAGCAGCCAATCGGGCGGGGGGAATCAGCCCCAGCATTTT.

This clonotype has just a few counts. This chain joins TRBV30 and TRBJ1-1, with TRBD1 as a possible D gene (6 bases). In germline, CDR1 is GTSNPN, CDR2 SVGIG (reference sequence). V lost 3 bases, J lost 1 base, and 12 bases lay in between. This CDR3 is built from 14 residues. The CDR3 loop is CAWRTGFRNTEAFF. The CDR3 DNA is TGTGCCTGGAGAACAGGGTTTCGGAACACTGAAGCTTTCTTT. Filled out from reference TRBV30 and TRBJ1-1, the complete variable domain reads SQTIHQWPATLVQPVGSPLSLECTVEGTSNPNLYWYRQAAGRGLQLLFYSVGIGQISSEVPQNLSASRPQDRQFILSSKKLLLSDSGFYLCAWRTGFRNTEAFFGQGTRLTVV.

V usage is TRBV9 and J usage is TRBJ2-3, with 9 bases identical to TRBD1. Per the germline V gene, CDR1 is SGDLS and CDR2 is YYNGEE. The CDR3 is 15 residues long. With V trimmed by 0 bases and J by 3 bases, 2 bases remained unmatched. The CDR3 spells CASSVGTGVTDTQYF. The CDR3 DNA follows: TGTGCCAGCAGCGTAGGGACAGGGGTAACAGATACGCAGTATTTT.

The chain employs TRBV4-3 and TRBJ2-7, with D unclear. Per germline, CDR1 LGHNA and CDR2 YSLEER. Trimming stripped 4 bases from V and 0 bases from J, with 10 bases between. CDR3 length: 14 amino acids. CDR3 sequence: CASSPETLSYEQYF. Here the CDR3 DNA reads TGCGCCAGCAGCCCCGAGACACTCTCCTACGAGCAGTACTTC.

This clonotype came up many times. The CDR3 region is CASSTPRTGGVYNEQFF. CDR3 DNA sequence: TGTGCCAGCAGTACCCCCCGAACAGGGGGCGTCTACAATGAGCAGTTCTTC. The rearrangement uses TRBV6-1 and TRBJ2-1; 9 bases fit TRBD1. The CDR3 is 17 residues long. Looked up from germline, CDR1 is MNHNS and CDR2 is SASEGT. Germline trimming cut 5 bases from V and 3 bases from J; bases unmatched to any gene: 11.

The chain has TRBV5-1 and TRBJ1-1; 8 bases agree with TRBD1. CDR3 length: 15 amino acids. The germline CDR1 and CDR2 sequences are SGHRS and YFSETQ. V shed 3 bases, J shed 2 bases, and the junction held 6 bases outside the gene matches. Here the CDR3 DNA reads TGCGCCAGCAGCTCTTTCGACAGGGGAAACACTGAAGCTTTCTTT. It yields the protein CASSSFDRGNTEAFF.

This clonotype occurred a few times. V is TRBV12-3 or TRBV12-4 and J is TRBJ1-5; 7 bases line up with TRBD1. The CDR3 has 13 amino acids. After removal of 4 bases from V and 7 bases from J, the junction contained 4 bases not matched to a gene. This chain's CDR3 is CASSSGQNQPQHF. Here the CDR3 DNA reads TGTGCCAGCAGTTCGGGACAGAACCAGCCCCAGCATTTT.

This clonotype came up many times. The genes are TRBV6-1 and TRBJ2-1, with 7 nucleotides matching TRBD1. The CDR3 length is 15 residues. Germline V gene lookup returns CDR1 MNHNS and CDR2 SASEGT. Trimming cost V 7 bases and J 8 bases; bases outside gene matches: 14. The CDR3 protein is CASKKQGQALDEQFF. In DNA form, the CDR3 reads TGTGCCAGCAAAAAACAAGGACAGGCGCTGGATGAGCAGTTCTTC.

This clonotype has just a few counts. The V gene is TRBV29-1, the J gene TRBJ1-2, with D possibly being TRBD1 (6 bases). Per germline, CDR1 SQVTM and CDR2 ANQGSEA. The CDR3 is 13 amino acids. V lost 7 bases, J lost 14 bases, and 26 bases lay in between. The CDR3: CSAPSRERGSRTF. DNA for the CDR3: TGCAGCGCCCCAAGCCGGGAAAGGGGGTCTAGAACCTTC.

V gene TRBV2 combines with J gene TRBJ2-7; 14 bases align to TRBD2. The CDR3 length is 18 residues. Germline V CDR1 and CDR2: SNHLY, FYNNEI. With 4 bases clipped from V and 4 bases from J, the junction kept 12 bases outside the gene matches. The CDR3 bases are TGTGCCAGCAGTGTTTTCGTGGGACTAGCGGGAGATAGTTACGAGCAGTACTTC. As protein: CASSVFVGLAGDSYEQYF.

In this sample, this clonotype turned up a few times. This chain uses TRBV7-6 with TRBJ2-7; no clear D. The germline CDR1 and CDR2 sequences are SGHVS and FNYEAQ. The ends were cut back, 5 bases at V and 1 base at J, with 12 bases in the middle. The CDR3 length is 14 residues. This chain's CDR3 is CASSIMAASYEQYF. CDR3 DNA: TGTGCCAGCAGCATTATGGCAGCTTCCTACGAGCAGTACTTC.

The rearrangement joins TRBV7-9 to TRBJ2-3; TRBD1 might be the D (6 bases). V lost 4 bases, J lost 0 bases, and 8 bases lay in between. This CDR3 contains 14 residues. Germline-derived CDR1 and CDR2 are SEHNR and FQNEAQ (reference sequence). The CDR3 sequence is CASSYTGSTDTQYF. The CDR3 nucleotides are TGTGCCAGCAGCTATACAGGGAGCACAGATACGCAGTATTTT. Filled out from reference TRBV7-9 and TRBJ2-3, the complete variable domain reads DTGVSQNPRHKITKRGQNVTFRCDPISEHNRLYWYRQTLGQGPEFLTYFQNEAQLEKSRLLSDRFSAERPKGSFSTLEIQRTEQGDSAMYLCASSYTGSTDTQYFGPGTRLTVL.

This clonotype was seen repeatedly, ten times or more. The chain combines TRBV18 with TRBJ2-1; 10 nucleotides match TRBD2. The CDR3 has 16 residues. Trimming cost V 0 bases and J 3 bases; bases outside gene matches: 2. Germline V CDR1 and CDR2: KGHSH, LQKENI. Here the CDR3 reads CASSPPKREGYNEQFF. Here the CDR3 DNA reads TGTGCCAGCTCACCACCGAAGCGGGAGGGCTACAATGAGCAGTTCTTC.

The table lists this clonotype with many counts. CDR3 amino acids: CSLTASYNSPLHF. CDR3 in DNA: TGCAGTCTTACGGCCTCCTATAATTCACCCCTCCACTTT. The chain joins TRBV20-1 to TRBJ1-6; D unclear. CDR1 is DFQATT, CDR2 SNEGSKA, per germline (reference sequence). This CDR3 contains 13 residues. V was trimmed by 8 bases and J by 0 bases, leaving 8 bases between them.

This clonotype has a handful of counts. V is TRBV10-3 and J is TRBJ2-7; the D gene is possibly TRBD2 (5 bases). The CDR3 contains 14 residues. The V end was cut by 3 bases, the J end by 5 bases, with 14 bases between. The germline V gene encodes CDR1 ENHRY and CDR2 SYGVKD. CDR3: CAISDDLRVDEQYF. CDR3 DNA: TGTGCCATCAGTGACGATTTGAGGGTCGACGAGCAGTACTTC.